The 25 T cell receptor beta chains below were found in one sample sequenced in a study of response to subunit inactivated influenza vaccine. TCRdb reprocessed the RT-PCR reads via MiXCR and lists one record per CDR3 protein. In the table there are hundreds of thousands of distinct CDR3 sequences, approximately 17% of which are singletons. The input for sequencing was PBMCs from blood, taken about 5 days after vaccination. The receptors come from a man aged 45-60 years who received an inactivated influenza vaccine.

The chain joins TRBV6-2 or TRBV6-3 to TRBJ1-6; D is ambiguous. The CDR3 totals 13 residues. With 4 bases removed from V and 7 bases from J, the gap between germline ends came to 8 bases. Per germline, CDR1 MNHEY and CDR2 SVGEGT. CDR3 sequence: CASSFAGNSPLHF. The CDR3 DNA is TGTGCCAGCAGTTTCGCCGGGAATTCACCCCTCCACTTT.

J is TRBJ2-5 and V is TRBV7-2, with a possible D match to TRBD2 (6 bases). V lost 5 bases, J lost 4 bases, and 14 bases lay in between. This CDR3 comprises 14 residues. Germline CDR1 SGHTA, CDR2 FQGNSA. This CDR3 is CASSRAGRRETQYF. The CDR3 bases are TGTGCCAGCAGCCGGGCGGGGAGACGAGAGACCCAGTACTTC.

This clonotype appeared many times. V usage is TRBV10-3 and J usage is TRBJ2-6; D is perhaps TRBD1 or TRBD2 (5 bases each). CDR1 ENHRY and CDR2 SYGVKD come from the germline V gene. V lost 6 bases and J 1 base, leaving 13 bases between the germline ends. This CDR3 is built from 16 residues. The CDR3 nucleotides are TGTGCCATCAGAGGGACGGAAGTGTCTGGGGCCAACGTCCTGACTTTC. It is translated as CAIRGTEVSGANVLTF.

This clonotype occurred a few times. CDR3 loop: CASSPLRKGRPGRGTETQYF. DNA for the CDR3: TGTGCCAGCAGTCCTCTTCGAAAAGGTCGCCCGGGGAGGGGGACGGAGACCCAGTACTTC. The V call is TRBV28, the J call TRBJ2-5; D is possibly TRBD2 (7 bases). Deletions cut 5 bases from V and 5 bases from J, with 33 bases between. CDR1 and CDR2 from the germline V gene are MDHEN and SYDVKM. The CDR3 covers 20 residues.

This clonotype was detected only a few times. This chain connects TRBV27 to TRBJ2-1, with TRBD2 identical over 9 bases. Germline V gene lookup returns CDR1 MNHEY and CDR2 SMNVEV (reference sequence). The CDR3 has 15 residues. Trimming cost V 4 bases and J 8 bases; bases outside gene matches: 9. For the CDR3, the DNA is TGTGCCAGCAGTTCCGGGACTAGCTTTACCCATGAGCAGTTCTTC. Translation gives CASSSGTSFTHEQFF.

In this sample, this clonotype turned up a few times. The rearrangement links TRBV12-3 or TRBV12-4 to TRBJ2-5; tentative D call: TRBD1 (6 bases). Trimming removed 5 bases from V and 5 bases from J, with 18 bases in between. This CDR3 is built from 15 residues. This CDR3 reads CASSARTATGETQYF. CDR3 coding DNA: TGTGCCAGCAGTGCCCGGACAGCCACAGGGGAGACCCAGTACTTC.

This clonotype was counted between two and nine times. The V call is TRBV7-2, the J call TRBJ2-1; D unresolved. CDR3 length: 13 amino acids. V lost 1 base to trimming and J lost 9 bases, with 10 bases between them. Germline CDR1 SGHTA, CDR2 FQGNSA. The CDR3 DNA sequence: TGTGCCAGCAGCTTAGAGACATTCCGTGAGCAGTTCTTC. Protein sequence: CASSLETFREQFF.

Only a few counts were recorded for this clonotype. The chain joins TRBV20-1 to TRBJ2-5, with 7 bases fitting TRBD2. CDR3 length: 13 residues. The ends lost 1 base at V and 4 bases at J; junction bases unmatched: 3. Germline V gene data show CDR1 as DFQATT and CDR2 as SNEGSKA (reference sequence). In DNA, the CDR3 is TGCAGTGCTAGAGTCTTAGCGGGAGAGACCCAGTACTTC. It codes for CSARVLAGETQYF.

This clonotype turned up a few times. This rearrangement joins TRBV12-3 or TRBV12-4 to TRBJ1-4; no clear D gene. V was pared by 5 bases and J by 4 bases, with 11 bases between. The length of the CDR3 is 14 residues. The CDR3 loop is CASSLYNVNEKLFF. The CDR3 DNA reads TGTGCCAGCAGTCTATACAATGTTAATGAAAAACTGTTTTTT.

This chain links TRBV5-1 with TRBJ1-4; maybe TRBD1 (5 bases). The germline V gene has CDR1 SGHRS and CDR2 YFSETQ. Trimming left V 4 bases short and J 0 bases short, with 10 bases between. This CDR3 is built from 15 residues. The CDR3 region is CASSPDTATNEKLFF. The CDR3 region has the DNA TGCGCCAGCAGCCCGGACACAGCAACTAATGAAAAACTGTTTTTT.

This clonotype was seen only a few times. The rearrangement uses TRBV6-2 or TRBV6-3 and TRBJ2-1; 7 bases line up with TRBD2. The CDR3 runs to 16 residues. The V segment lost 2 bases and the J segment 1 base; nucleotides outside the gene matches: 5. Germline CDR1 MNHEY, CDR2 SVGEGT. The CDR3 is CASSYGGGVSYNEQFF. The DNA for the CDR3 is TGTGCCAGCAGTTACGGGGGGGGTGTATCCTACAATGAGCAGTTCTTC.

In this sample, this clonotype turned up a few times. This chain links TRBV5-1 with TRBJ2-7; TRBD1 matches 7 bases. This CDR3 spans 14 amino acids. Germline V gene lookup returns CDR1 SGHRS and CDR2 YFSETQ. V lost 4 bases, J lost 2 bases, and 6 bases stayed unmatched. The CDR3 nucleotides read TGCGCCAGCAGCCCTCCGGACAGGCCCTACGAGCAGTACTTC. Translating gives CASSPPDRPYEQYF.

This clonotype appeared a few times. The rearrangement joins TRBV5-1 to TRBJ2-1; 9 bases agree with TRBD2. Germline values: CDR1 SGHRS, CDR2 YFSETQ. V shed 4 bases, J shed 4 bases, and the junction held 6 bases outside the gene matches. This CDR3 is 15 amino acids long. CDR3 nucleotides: TGCGCCAGCAGCACAGCGGGGGGAATTTACAATGAGCAGTTCTTC. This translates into CASSTAGGIYNEQFF. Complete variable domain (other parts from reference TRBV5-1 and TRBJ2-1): KAGVTQTPRYLIKTRGQQVTLSCSPISGHRSVSWYQQTPGQGLQFLFEYFSETQRNKGNFPGRFSGRQFSNSRSEMNVSTLELGDSALYLCASSTAGGIYNEQFFGPGTRLTVL.

CDR3: CASSYRDSSNQPQHF. The CDR3 region has the DNA TGTGCCAGCAGCTACCGGGACAGTAGCAATCAGCCCCAGCATTTT. This chain connects TRBV6-5 to TRBJ1-5, with TRBD1 matching over 7 bases. V trimming: 6 bases; J trimming: 0 bases; junction bases outside the gene matches: 5. The germline CDR1 and CDR2 sequences are MNHEY and SVGAGI. The CDR3 totals 15 residues.

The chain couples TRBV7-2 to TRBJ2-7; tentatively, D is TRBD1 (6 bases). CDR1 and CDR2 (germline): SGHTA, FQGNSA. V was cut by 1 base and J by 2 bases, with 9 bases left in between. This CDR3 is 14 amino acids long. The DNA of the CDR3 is TGTGCCAGCAGCTTAGGGACAGTAGCCTACGAGCAGTACTTC. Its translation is CASSLGTVAYEQYF.

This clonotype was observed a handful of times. The CDR3 DNA is TGCGCCAGCAGCTTGATTGTTAGCCAGGGGGCTGGTAATGAGCAGTTCTTC. This gives the protein CASSLIVSQGAGNEQFF. The V and J genes are TRBV5-1 and TRBJ2-1, with 8 bases fitting TRBD1. Trimming removed 1 base from V and 7 bases from J; junction bases left unmatched: 13. The CDR3 totals 17 residues. Germline-derived CDR1 and CDR2 are SGHRS and YFSETQ.

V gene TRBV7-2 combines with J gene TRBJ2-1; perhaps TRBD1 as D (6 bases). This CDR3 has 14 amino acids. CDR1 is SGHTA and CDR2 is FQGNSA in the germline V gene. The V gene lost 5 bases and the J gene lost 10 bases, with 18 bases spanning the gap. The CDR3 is CASSQGTGLREQFF. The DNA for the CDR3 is TGTGCCAGCAGCCAGGGGACGGGCTTAAGGGAGCAGTTCTTC.

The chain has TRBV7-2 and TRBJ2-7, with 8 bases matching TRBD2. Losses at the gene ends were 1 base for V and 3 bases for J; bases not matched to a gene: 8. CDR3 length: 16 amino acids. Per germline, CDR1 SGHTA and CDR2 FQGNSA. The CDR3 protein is CASSLEGGAGVYEQYF. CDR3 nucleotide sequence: TGTGCCAGCAGCTTAGAGGGCGGAGCGGGAGTCTACGAGCAGTACTTC. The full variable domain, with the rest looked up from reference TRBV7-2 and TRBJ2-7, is GAGVSQSPSNKVTEKGKDVELRCDPISGHTALYWYRQSLGQGLEFLIYFQGNSAPDKSGLPSDRFSAERTGGSVSTLTIQRTQQEDSAVYLCASSLEGGAGVYEQYFGPGTRLTVT.

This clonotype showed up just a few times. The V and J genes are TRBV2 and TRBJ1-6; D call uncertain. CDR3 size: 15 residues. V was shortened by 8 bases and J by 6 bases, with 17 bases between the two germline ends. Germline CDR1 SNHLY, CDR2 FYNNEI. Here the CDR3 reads CASAPSGITNSPLHF. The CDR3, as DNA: TGTGCCAGCGCGCCAAGTGGTATCACTAATTCACCCCTCCACTTT.

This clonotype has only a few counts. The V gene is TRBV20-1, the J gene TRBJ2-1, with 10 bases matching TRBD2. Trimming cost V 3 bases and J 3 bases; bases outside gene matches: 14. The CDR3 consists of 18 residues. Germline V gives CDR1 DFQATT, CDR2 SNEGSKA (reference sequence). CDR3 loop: CSASRGRGTSAYYNEQFF. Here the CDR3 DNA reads TGCAGTGCTAGTAGGGGACGCGGGACTAGCGCTTACTACAATGAGCAGTTCTTC.

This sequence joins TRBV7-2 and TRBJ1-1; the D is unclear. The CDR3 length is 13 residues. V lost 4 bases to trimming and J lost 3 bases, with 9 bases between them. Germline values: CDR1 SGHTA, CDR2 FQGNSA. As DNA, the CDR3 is TGTGCCAGCAGCTCCAGAGGATACACTGAAGCTTTCTTT. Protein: CASSSRGYTEAFF.

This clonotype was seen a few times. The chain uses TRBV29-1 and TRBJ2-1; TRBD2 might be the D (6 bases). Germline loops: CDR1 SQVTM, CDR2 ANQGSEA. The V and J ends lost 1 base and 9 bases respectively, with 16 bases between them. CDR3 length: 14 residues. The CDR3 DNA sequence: TGCAGCGTTGAAGGGGGGGTAGCGGCCACTGAGCAGTTCTTC. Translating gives CSVEGGVAATEQFF.

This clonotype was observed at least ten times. In DNA form, the CDR3 reads TGTGCCAGCAGCCGACTAGCGGGAGGCACCGGGGAGCTGTTTTTT. Translation gives CASSRLAGGTGELFF. The chain carries TRBV6-1 and TRBJ2-2; 13 nucleotides match TRBD2. The CDR3 runs to 15 residues. After removal of 6 bases from V and 4 bases from J, the junction contained 2 bases not matched to a gene. Germline V gene lookup returns CDR1 MNHNS and CDR2 SASEGT.

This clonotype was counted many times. The CDR3 is CASSQDSLGRYEQYF. DNA of the CDR3: TGCGCCAGCAGCCAAGATTCTTTAGGACGCTACGAGCAGTACTTC. The chain joins TRBV4-3 to TRBJ2-7; D uncertain. The CDR3 spans 15 residues. Trimming took 0 bases from V and 3 from J, leaving 12 bases between them. The germline V gene encodes CDR1 LGHNA and CDR2 YSLEER.

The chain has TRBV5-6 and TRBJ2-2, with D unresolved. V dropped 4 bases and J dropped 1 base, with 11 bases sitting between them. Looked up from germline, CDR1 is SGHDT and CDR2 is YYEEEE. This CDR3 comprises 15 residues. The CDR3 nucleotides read TGTGCCAGCAGCACCACGGGTCTGAACACCGGGGAGCTGTTTTTT. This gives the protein CASSTTGLNTGELFF.